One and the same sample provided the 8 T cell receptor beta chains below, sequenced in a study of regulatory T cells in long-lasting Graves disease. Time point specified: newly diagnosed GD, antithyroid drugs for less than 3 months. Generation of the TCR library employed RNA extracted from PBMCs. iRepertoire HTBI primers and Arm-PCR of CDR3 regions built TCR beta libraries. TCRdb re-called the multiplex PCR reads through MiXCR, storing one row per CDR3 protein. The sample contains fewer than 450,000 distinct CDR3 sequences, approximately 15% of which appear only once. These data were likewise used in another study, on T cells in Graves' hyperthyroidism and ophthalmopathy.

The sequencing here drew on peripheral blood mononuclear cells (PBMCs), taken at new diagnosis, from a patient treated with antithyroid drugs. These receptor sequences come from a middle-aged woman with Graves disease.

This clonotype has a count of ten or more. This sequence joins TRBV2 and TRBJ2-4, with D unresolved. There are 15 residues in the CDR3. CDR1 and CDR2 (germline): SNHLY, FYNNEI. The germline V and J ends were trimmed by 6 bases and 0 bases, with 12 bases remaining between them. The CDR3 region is CASRMTELAKNIQYF. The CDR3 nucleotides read TGTGCCAGCAGGATGACTGAACTAGCCAAAAACATTCAGTACTTC.

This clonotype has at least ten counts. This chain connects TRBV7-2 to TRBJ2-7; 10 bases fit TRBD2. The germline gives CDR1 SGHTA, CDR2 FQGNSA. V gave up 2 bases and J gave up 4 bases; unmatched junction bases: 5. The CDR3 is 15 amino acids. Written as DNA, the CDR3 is TGTGCCAGCAGCTTATCCCAGCGGGAGGGGTACGAGCAGTACTTC. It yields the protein CASSLSQREGYEQYF.

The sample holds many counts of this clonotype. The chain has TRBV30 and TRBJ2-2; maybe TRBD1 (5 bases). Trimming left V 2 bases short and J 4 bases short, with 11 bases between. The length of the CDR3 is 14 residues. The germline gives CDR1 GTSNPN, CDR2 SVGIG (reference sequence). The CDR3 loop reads CAWSMGRATGELFF. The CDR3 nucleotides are TGTGCCTGGAGTATGGGCAGGGCCACCGGGGAGCTGTTTTTT.

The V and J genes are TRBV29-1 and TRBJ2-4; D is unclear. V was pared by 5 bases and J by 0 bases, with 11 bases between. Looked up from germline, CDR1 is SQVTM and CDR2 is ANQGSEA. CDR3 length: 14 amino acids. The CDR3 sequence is CSVRTALAKNIQYF. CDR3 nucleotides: TGCAGCGTTCGAACTGCGCTAGCCAAAAACATTCAGTACTTC.

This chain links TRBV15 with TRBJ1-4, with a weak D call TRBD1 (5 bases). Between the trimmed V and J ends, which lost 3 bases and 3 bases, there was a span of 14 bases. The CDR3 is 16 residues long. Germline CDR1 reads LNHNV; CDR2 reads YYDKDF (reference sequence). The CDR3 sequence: CATSRSRRQPNEKLFF. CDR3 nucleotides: TGTGCCACCAGCAGGTCCCGCCGACAGCCTAATGAAAAACTGTTTTTT.

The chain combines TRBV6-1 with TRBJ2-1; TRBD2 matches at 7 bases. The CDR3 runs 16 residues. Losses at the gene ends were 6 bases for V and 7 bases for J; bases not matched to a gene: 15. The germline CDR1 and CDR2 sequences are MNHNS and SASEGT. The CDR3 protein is CASRGKERDHQNEQFF. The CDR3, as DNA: TGTGCCAGCAGGGGGAAAGAGCGGGACCACCAAAATGAGCAGTTCTTC.

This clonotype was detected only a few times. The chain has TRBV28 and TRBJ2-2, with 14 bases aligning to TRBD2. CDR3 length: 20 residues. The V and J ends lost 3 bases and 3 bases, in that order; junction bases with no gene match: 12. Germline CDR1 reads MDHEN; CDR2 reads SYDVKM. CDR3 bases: TGTGCCAGCAGTTTCACGTACGGGACTAGCGGGAGAGTCGACACCGGGGAGCTGTTTTTT. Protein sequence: CASSFTYGTSGRVDTGELFF.

The CDR3 loop is CASSMGGQAATNEKLFF. The CDR3 nucleotides are TGTGCCAGTAGTATGGGGGGACAGGCCGCAACTAATGAAAAACTGTTTTTT. The V call is TRBV19, the J call TRBJ1-4, with 8 bases identical to TRBD1. V was pared by 3 bases and J by 0 bases, with 6 bases of the junction left unmatched. The CDR3 loop spans 17 amino acids. Germline V gives CDR1 LNHDA, CDR2 SQIVND (reference sequence).